This TCR beta chain was recorded in a study of blood T cell repertoires in COVID-19. Study-level information: The United States, Italy and Spain were the sources of the acute and convalescent COVID-19 samples.

The CDR3 totals 14 residues. Trimming removed 5 bases from V and 7 bases from J, with 15 bases in between. Germline V gene data show CDR1 as LGHDT and CDR2 as YNNKEL (reference sequence). Seattle participants joined during active infection and were tracked over time. In the original processing: Reference gene primer amplification gave estimated nucleated cell counts. Profiling relied on immunoSEQ multiplex PCR, and the TCRdb table lists in-frame clones only, not all of them. That table furnishes V, J and clone size, whereas the DNA furnished D and trimming. The table lists fewer than 350,000 clones, about 92% of them singletons.

The sequenced material came from peripheral blood. This sequence joins TRBV3-1 (or the pseudogene TRBV3-2) and TRBJ1-5, with D perhaps matching TRBD1 (6 bases). The source of this sequence is a woman in her fifties or sixties with COVID-19, enrolled during active disease. DNA of the CDR3: TGTGCCAGCAGCTCCCAGGGGATCGGGCAGCCCCAGCATTTT. As protein: CASSSQGIGQPQHF.